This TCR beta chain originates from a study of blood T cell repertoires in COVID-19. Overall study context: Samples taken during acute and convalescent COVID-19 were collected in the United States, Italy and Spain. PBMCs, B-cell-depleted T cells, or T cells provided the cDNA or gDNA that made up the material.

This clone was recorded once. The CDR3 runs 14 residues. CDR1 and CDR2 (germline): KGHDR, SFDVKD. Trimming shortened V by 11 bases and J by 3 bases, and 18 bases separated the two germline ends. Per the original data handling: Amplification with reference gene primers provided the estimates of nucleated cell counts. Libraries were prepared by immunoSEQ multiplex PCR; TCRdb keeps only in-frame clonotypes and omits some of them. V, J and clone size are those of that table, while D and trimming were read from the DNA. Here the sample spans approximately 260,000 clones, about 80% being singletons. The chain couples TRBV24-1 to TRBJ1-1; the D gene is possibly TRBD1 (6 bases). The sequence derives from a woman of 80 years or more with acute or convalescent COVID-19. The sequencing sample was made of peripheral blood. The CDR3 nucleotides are TGTGCCATCCGTCGGGGGGGCCGGGACACTGAAGCTTTCTTT. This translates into CAIRRGGRDTEAFF.